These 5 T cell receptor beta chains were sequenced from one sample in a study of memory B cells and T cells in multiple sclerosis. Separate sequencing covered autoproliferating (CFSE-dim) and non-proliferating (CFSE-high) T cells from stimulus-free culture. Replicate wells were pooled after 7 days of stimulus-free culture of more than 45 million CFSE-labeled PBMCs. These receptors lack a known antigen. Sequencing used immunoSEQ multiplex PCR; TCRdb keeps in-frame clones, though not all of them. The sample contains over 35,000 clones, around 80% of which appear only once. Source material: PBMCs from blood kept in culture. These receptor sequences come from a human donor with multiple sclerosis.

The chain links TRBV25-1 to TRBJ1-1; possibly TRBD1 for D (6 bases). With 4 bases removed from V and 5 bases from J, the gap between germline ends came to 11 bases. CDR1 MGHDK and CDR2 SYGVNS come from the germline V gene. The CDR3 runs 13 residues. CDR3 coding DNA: TGTGCCAGCAGTGCCAGGGGAAGAACTGAAGCTTTCTTT. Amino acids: CASSARGRTEAFF.

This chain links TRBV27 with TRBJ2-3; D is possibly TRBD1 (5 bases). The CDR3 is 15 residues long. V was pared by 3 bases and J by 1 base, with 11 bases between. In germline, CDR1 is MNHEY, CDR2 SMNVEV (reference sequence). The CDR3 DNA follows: TGTGCCAGCAGTTTTGGGGCATCTGGCACAGATACGCAGTATTTT. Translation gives CASSFGASGTDTQYF.

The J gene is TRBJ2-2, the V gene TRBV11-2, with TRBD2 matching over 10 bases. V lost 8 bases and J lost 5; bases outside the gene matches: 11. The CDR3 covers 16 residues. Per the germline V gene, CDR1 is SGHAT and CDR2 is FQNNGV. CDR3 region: CASSPSGGASTGELFF. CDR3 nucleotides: TGTGCCAGCTCCCCGAGCGGGGGGGCGAGTACCGGGGAGCTGTTTTTT.

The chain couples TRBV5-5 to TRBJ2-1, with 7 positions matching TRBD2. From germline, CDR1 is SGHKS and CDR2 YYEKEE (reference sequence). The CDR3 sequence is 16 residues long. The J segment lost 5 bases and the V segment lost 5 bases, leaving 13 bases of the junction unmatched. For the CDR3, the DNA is TGTGCCAGCAGTCTCAGACAGCGGGGAGAGAACAATGAGCAGTTCTTC. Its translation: CASSLRQRGENNEQFF.

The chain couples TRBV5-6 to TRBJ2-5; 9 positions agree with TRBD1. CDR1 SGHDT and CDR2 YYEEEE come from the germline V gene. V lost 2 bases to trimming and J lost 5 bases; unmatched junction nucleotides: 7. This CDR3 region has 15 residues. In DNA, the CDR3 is TGTGCCAGCAGCTTTCCGGGACAGGGCTGGGAGACCCAGTACTTC. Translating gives CASSFPGQGWETQYF.